The 19 T cell receptor beta chains presented below share a single source sample, sequenced in a study of Graves' ophthalmopathy and Graves' hyperthyroidism. Researchers took RNA transcripts and amplified TCR beta CDR3 regions from them. Second-round multiplex PCR came after a first-round RT-PCR that employed HTBI primers. Using its own MiXCR run on the multiplex PCR reads, TCRdb lists one record per CDR3 protein. Of some 750,000 distinct CDR3 sequences detected, roughly 40% appear once; the ten largest clones hold less than 55%. Sequenced material: peripheral blood. These receptors originate from an adult man with Graves' ophthalmopathy.

In the case of this clonotype: A junction end diverges from the germline sequence, so it may reflect a read error. The chain is built from TRBV11-2 and TRBJ2-5; 11 bases are shared with TRBD2. The germline gives CDR1 SGHAT, CDR2 FQNNGV. The CDR3 is 19 residues long. For the CDR3, the DNA is TGTGCCAGCAGCTCCGAATACACGACTAGCGGGGCGAATCAAGAGACCCGGTACTTC. The encoded protein is CASSSEYTTSGANQETRYF.

The V and J genes are TRBV9 and TRBJ1-4; D not certain. The V and J ends lost 4 bases and 0 bases respectively, with 10 bases between them. Germline CDR1 reads SGDLS; CDR2 reads YYNGEE. This CDR3 comprises 15 residues. The CDR3 loop is CASSTRGATNEKLFF. DNA for the CDR3: TGTGCCAGCAGCACCCGGGGAGCAACTAATGAAAAACTGTTTTTT. The variable domain in full, with the rest retrieved from reference TRBV9 and TRBJ1-4, is DSGVTQTPKHLITATGQRVTLRCSPRSGDLSVYWYQQSLDQGLQFLIQYYNGEERAKGNILERFSAQQFPDLHSELNLSSLELGDSALYFCASSTRGATNEKLFFGSGTQLSVL.

This clonotype was detected only a few times. The rearrangement uses TRBV20-1 and TRBJ2-7; perhaps TRBD2 as D (6 bases). The germline V gene encodes CDR1 DFQATT and CDR2 SNEGSKA (reference sequence). With 0 bases removed from V and 7 bases from J, the gap between germline ends came to 16 bases. CDR3 length: 14 residues. CDR3 sequence: CSARDPRGPWEQYF. The CDR3 DNA sequence: TGCAGTGCTAGAGATCCGCGGGGTCCATGGGAGCAGTACTTC.

This clonotype was counted ten times or more. The V and J genes are TRBV6-6 and TRBJ1-5; D is perhaps TRBD1 (5 bases). CDR1 is MNHNY and CDR2 is SVGAGI in the germline V gene (reference sequence). The CDR3 is 14 residues long. With 5 bases removed from V and 8 bases from J, the gap between germline ends came to 16 bases. The CDR3: CASSEERGEEPQHF. In nucleotides, the CDR3 is TGTGCCAGCAGTGAAGAACGGGGGGAAGAGCCCCAGCATTTT.

The CDR3 protein is CASSLVYRELQETQYF. The CDR3 DNA reads as TGTGCCAGCAGTTTGGTCTACAGAGAGTTACAAGAGACCCAGTACTTC. V and J are TRBV6-5 and TRBJ2-5; D gene unclear. The CDR3 sequence is 16 residues long. V was trimmed by 4 bases and J by 2 bases, leaving 17 bases between them. Per the germline V gene, CDR1 is MNHEY and CDR2 is SVGAGI.

V and J are TRBV6-6 and TRBJ1-5, with D maybe TRBD1 (6 bases). Germline values: CDR1 MNHNY, CDR2 SVGAGI (reference sequence). This CDR3 spans 16 amino acids. V lost 3 bases and J 3 bases, leaving 15 bases between the germline ends. The DNA for the CDR3 is TGTGCCAGCAGTTATACCGACCAGGGGTCCAATCAGCCCCAGCATTTT. Translation: CASSYTDQGSNQPQHF.

The chain has TRBV20-1 and TRBJ1-2; 12 bases fit TRBD1. Trimming took 0 bases from V and 4 from J; bases not matched to a gene: 9. From germline, CDR1 is DFQATT and CDR2 SNEGSKA (reference sequence). The CDR3 contains 17 residues. CDR3 protein: CSAREPGQGAMFYGYTF. As DNA, the CDR3 is TGCAGTGCTAGAGAACCGGGACAGGGGGCTATGTTCTATGGCTACACCTTC.

This clonotype was seen a handful of times. The chain recombines TRBV5-1 with TRBJ2-5; 8 bases are shared with TRBD2. The CDR3 covers 13 residues. Germline CDR1 SGHRS, CDR2 YFSETQ. Losses at the gene ends were 6 bases for V and 7 bases for J; bases not matched to a gene: 8. DNA for the CDR3: TGCGCCAGCACAGAGCGGGAGTTGGGGACCCAGTACTTC. Its protein product is CASTERELGTQYF. Based on the CDR3 plus reference TRBV5-1 and TRBJ2-5, the full variable domain is KAGVTQTPRYLIKTRGQQVTLSCSPISGHRSVSWYQQTPGQGLQFLFEYFSETQRNKGNFPGRFSGRQFSNSRSEMNVSTLELGDSALYLCASTERELGTQYFGPGTRLLVL.

This clonotype was recorded a few times. The chain carries TRBV6-5 and TRBJ1-1; a possible D gene is TRBD1 (6 bases). Trimming stripped 2 bases from V and 3 bases from J, with 10 bases between. Germline V gives CDR1 MNHEY, CDR2 SVGAGI. The CDR3 is 14 residues long. The chain's CDR3 is CASSYAGVDTEAFF. The CDR3 DNA sequence: TGTGCCAGCAGTTACGCAGGGGTGGACACTGAAGCTTTCTTT.

In regard to this clonotype: It may be a read error: a sequence one base away is much more abundant. The V call is TRBV7-9, the J call TRBJ1-4; TRBD1 aligns across 7 bases. CDR3 length: 14 amino acids. Germline CDR1 SEHNR, CDR2 FQNEAQ (reference sequence). The CDR3 is CAGSDRVGSEKLFF. In nucleotides, the CDR3 is TGTGCCGGCAGCGACAGGGTTGGGAGTGAAAAACTGTTTTTT.

This clonotype was observed a few times. A much bigger clone sits one base away, suggesting this may be a read error. V and J are TRBV5-6 and TRBJ2-7, with D perhaps TRBD2 (5 bases). With 2 bases removed from V and 3 bases from J, the gap between germline ends came to 9 bases. This CDR3 comprises 13 residues. The germline V gene has CDR1 SGHDT and CDR2 YYEEEE. CDR3 in amino acids: CASSFTRGYEQYF. The CDR3, as DNA: TGTGCCAGCAGCTTTACTCGGGGCTACGAGCAGTACTTC.

V and J are TRBV19 and TRBJ2-7; 10 nucleotides align to TRBD1. The germline gives CDR1 LNHDA, CDR2 SQIVND (reference sequence). CDR3 length: 14 amino acids. The V gene end was trimmed by 6 bases and the J gene end by 2 bases; junction bases not matched to a gene: 4. The chain's CDR3 is CASRPDRGTYEQYF. The CDR3 DNA is TGTGCCAGTAGGCCGGACAGGGGGACCTACGAGCAGTACTTC.

In the case of this clonotype: Just one base apart from a much larger clone, this may be a read error. The chain couples TRBV2 to TRBJ1-5; D might be TRBD1 (5 bases). CDR1 and CDR2 (germline): SNHLY, FYNNEI. This CDR3 contains 15 residues. Trimming removed 8 bases from V and 4 bases from J, with 18 bases in between. CDR3 DNA sequence: TGTGCCAGCGGGGGTACAGGTCAGCGGAATCAGCCCCAGCATTTT. Protein product: CASGGTGQRNQPQHF. The variable domain in full, completed from reference TRBV2 and TRBJ1-5, reads EPEVTQTPSHQVTQMGQEVILRCVPISNHLYFYWYRQILGQKVEFLVSFYNNEISEKSEIFDDQFSVERPDGSNFTLKIRSTKLEDSAMYFCASGGTGQRNQPQHFGDGTRLSIL.

J is TRBJ1-5 and V is TRBV10-3, with TRBD1 matching over 7 bases. The germline V gene encodes CDR1 ENHRY and CDR2 SYGVKD. CDR3 size: 14 residues. The junction had 9 bases not matched to a gene; V was cut back by 2 bases and J by 11 bases. The DNA for the CDR3 is TGTGCCATCAGTGAGACCGGGACAGAAGAGACCCAGCATTTT. Its translation is CAISETGTEETQHF.

This clonotype turned up a few times. CDR3 in DNA: TGTGCCAGCACCCCTGACAGGGGAAGAACTGAAGCTTTCTTT. Translation: CASTPDRGRTEAFF. The chain couples TRBV12-3 or TRBV12-4 to TRBJ1-1; TRBD1 matches at 8 bases. This CDR3 has 14 amino acids. Trimming at V came to 7 bases and at J to 5 bases, leaving 9 bases not matched to a gene.

The chain carries TRBV25-1 and TRBJ2-2; possibly TRBD1 or TRBD2 for D (5 bases each). This CDR3 region has 16 residues. Per the germline V gene, CDR1 is MGHDK and CDR2 is SYGVNS. The V end lost 6 bases, the J end lost 5 bases, and 19 bases lay between the germline ends. CDR3 protein: CASRPGREGETGELFF. The DNA for the CDR3 is TGTGCCAGCAGACCGGGCCGCGAAGGGGAGACCGGGGAGCTGTTTTTT.

The genes are TRBV12-3 or TRBV12-4 and TRBJ1-2; 9 bases align to TRBD1. V gave up 9 bases and J gave up 6 bases; unmatched junction bases: 11. CDR3 length: 14 residues. CDR3 coding DNA: TGTGCCAGTAGGCCCGGGACAGGGCTGGATGGCTACACCTTC. Encoded protein: CASRPGTGLDGYTF.

J is TRBJ2-7 and V is TRBV11-2, with 9 nucleotides matching TRBD2. Unmatched junction bases numbered 4, after V lost 1 base and J lost 3 bases. Germline V gene lookup returns CDR1 SGHAT and CDR2 FQNNGV. CDR3 length equals 15 residues. As DNA, the CDR3 is TGTGCCAGCAGCTTAGCCGGCGGGAGGGACTACGAGCAGTACTTC. It yields the protein CASSLAGGRDYEQYF.

This rearrangement joins TRBV15 to TRBJ2-7; D is perhaps TRBD1 or TRBD2 (6 bases each). Trimming took off 0 bases at V and 3 bases at J, with 18 bases between the two ends. Germline CDR1 and CDR2: LNHNV and YYDKDF (reference sequence). The CDR3 has 17 amino acids. The CDR3, as DNA: TGTGCCACCAGCAGAGATTCGGGGGCGGACTCGTTCTACGAGCAGTACTTC. It yields the protein CATSRDSGADSFYEQYF.